The 27 T cell receptor beta chains below all came from one sample that was sequenced in a study of blood T cell repertoires in COVID-19. Some clones are missing from TCRdb's copy, which holds only in-frame ones; the method was immunoSEQ multiplex PCR. The sample shows under 200,000 clones, roughly 84% of them seen only once. Sequences were obtained from peripheral blood. Every receptor here comes from a woman aged 80 or over with acute or convalescent COVID-19.

V usage is TRBV6-2 or TRBV6-3 and J usage is TRBJ2-1; 11 nucleotides agree with TRBD2. V was clipped by 6 bases and J by 4 bases; unmatched bases: 2. The germline CDR1 and CDR2 sequences are MNHEY and SVGEGT. This CDR3 spans 14 amino acids. This chain's CDR3 is CASSRTSGYNEQFF. The DNA of the CDR3 is TGTGCCAGCAGCCGGACTAGCGGGTACAATGAGCAGTTCTTC.

This clone has a single count. This chain connects TRBV6-5 to TRBJ2-5; tentative D call: TRBD1 (6 bases). CDR3 length: 12 amino acids. The germline V gene has CDR1 MNHEY and CDR2 SVGAGI. Trimming took 7 bases from V and 9 from J, leaving 15 bases between them. In DNA, the CDR3 is TGTGCCAGCACCGGGGCAGGGGATTCCCAGTACTTC. Translation: CASTGAGDSQYF.

The chain has TRBV4-1 and TRBJ2-3; 12 bases are a match to TRBD2. The CDR3 runs to 17 residues. Germline V lookup: CDR1 MGHRA, CDR2 YSYEKL. J lost 2 bases, V lost 1 base, and 4 bases had no gene match. The CDR3 sequence: CASSQAASGRVTDTQYF. The CDR3 DNA reads as TGCGCCAGCAGCCAAGCGGCTAGCGGGAGGGTCACAGATACGCAGTATTTT.

CDR3 bases: TGCAGTGCGCGGGGGACGGGCGGCTACACCTTC. This gives the protein CSARGTGGYTF. J is TRBJ1-2 and V is TRBV20-1; tentative D call: TRBD1 (5 bases). The length of the CDR3 is 11 residues. With 6 bases removed from V and 8 bases from J, the gap between germline ends came to 13 bases. Germline assignment: CDR1 DFQATT and CDR2 SNEGSKA (reference sequence).

The chain is built from TRBV6-4 and TRBJ2-1; D possibly corresponds to TRBD2 (6 bases). This CDR3 has 13 amino acids. The V end lost 1 base, the J end lost 12 bases, and 13 bases lay between the germline ends. Germline CDR1 reads MRHNA; CDR2 reads SNTAGT. CDR3 in DNA: TGTGCCAGCAGTGACTTGGAGGGGTCAAGGCAGTTCTTC. The encoded protein is CASSDLEGSRQFF.

The chain carries TRBV5-6 and TRBJ1-2; possible D gene TRBD1, 5 bases. The CDR3 consists of 15 residues. The V end lost 0 bases, the J end lost 8 bases, and 17 bases lay between the germline ends. The V gene's germline CDR1 is SGHDT and CDR2 YYEEEE. The CDR3 DNA follows: TGTGCCAGCAGCTTGGGACAGAGAACTTCTATGGGCTACACCTTC. Translated, it gives CASSLGQRTSMGYTF. The variable domain in full, with the rest retrieved from reference TRBV5-6 and TRBJ1-2, is DAGVTQSPTHLIKTRGQQVTLRCSPKSGHDTVSWYQQALGQGPQFIFQYYEEEERQRGNFPDRFSGHQFPNYSSELNVNALLLGDSALYLCASSLGQRTSMGYTFGSGTRLTVV.

The V and J genes are TRBV6-5 and TRBJ1-4; D is ambiguous. The V end was cut by 7 bases, the J end by 4 bases, with 16 bases between. The CDR3 runs to 15 residues. CDR1 and CDR2 (germline): MNHEY, SVGAGI. The CDR3 coding sequence is TGTGCCAGCACCCTAAAATGGGAGGTTAATGAAAAACTGTTTTTT. Its protein is CASTLKWEVNEKLFF.

The sample holds one count of this clone. The chain joins TRBV21-1 to TRBJ1-5; the tabulated D call, TRBD1, remains unverified against the DNA. TRBV21-1 is shown as a pseudogene. The CDR3 spans 16 residues. The CDR3 here is CASSKWGQGGNQPQHF. The CDR3 nucleotides read TGTGCCAGCAGCAAATGGGGACAGGGAGGCAATCAGCCCCAGCATTTT.

J is TRBJ1-1 and V is TRBV11-2; 7 nucleotides line up with TRBD1. The CDR3 totals 11 residues. V was clipped by 3 bases and J by 10 bases; unmatched bases: 2. Germline CDR1 and CDR2: SGHAT and FQNNGV. The CDR3 DNA reads as TGTGCCAGCAGCTTTCAGGGGGGAGCTTTCTTT. It encodes CASSFQGGAFF.

A few counts support this clone. This chain connects TRBV7-9 to TRBJ2-7; 8 nucleotides align to TRBD2. Germline V gene sequence: CDR1 SEHNR, CDR2 FQNEAQ (reference sequence). The V and J ends lost 0 bases and 2 bases, in that order; junction bases with no gene match: 3. The CDR3 extends over 15 amino acids. CDR3 protein: CASSLASGKPYEQYF. DNA for the CDR3: TGTGCCAGCAGCTTAGCTAGCGGGAAGCCCTACGAGCAGTACTTC.

The chain links TRBV5-1 to TRBJ2-2; 10 nucleotides agree with TRBD2. The germline V gene encodes CDR1 SGHRS and CDR2 YFSETQ. This CDR3 spans 17 amino acids. Trimming took 0 bases from V and 7 from J; bases not matched to a gene: 9. Here the CDR3 DNA reads TGCGCCAGCAGCTTGGCGGTAGCGGGAGGCCCAGGCGGGGAGCTGTTTTTT. Translating it yields CASSLAVAGGPGGELFF.

This clone was picked up a small number of times. J is TRBJ2-1 and V is TRBV21-1; whether TRBD1, the table's D call, matches the DNA was not checked. TRBV21-1 is described as a pseudogene. The CDR3 extends over 14 amino acids. The CDR3 loop is CASSSWTYGNEQFF. CDR3 bases: TGTGCCAGCAGCTCCTGGACATACGGCAATGAGCAGTTCTTC.

The V and J genes are TRBV28 and TRBJ2-7, with 9 bases lining up with TRBD1. The CDR3 is 13 amino acids. Germline assignment: CDR1 MDHEN and CDR2 SYDVKM. The V and J ends lost 10 bases and 3 bases, in that order; junction bases with no gene match: 7. CDR3 in amino acids: CAIRDRVHYEQYF. The CDR3 DNA sequence: TGTGCCATCCGGGACAGGGTCCACTACGAGCAGTACTTC.

This clone showed up just once. The chain recombines TRBV3-1 (or the pseudogene TRBV3-2) with TRBJ2-5; the D gene is possibly TRBD1 (5 bases). CDR1 LGHDT and CDR2 YNNKEL come from the germline V gene (reference sequence). Trimming left V 1 base short and J 1 base short, with 13 bases between. The CDR3 loop spans 16 amino acids. In DNA form, the CDR3 reads TGTGCCAGCAGCCAAGGGGCCTGGCAGGGCCAAGAGACCCAGTACTTC. Translation: CASSQGAWQGQETQYF.

This CDR3 reads CASSIGQDQLVYGYTF. The DNA for the CDR3 is TGTGCCAGCAGCATCGGACAGGACCAGCTTGTCTATGGCTACACCTTC. The V gene is TRBV5-4, the J gene TRBJ1-2, with 7 bases aligning to TRBD1. Germline CDR1 and CDR2: SGHNT and YYREEE (reference sequence). V trimming: 4 bases; J trimming: 4 bases; junction bases outside the gene matches: 13. The CDR3 runs to 16 residues. Full variable domain (rest looked up from reference TRBV5-4 and TRBJ1-2): ETGVTQSPTHLIKTRGQQVTLRCSSQSGHNTVSWYQQALGQGPQFIFQYYREEENGRGNFPPRFSGLQFPNYSSELNVNALELDDSALYLCASSIGQDQLVYGYTFGSGTRLTVV.

The V call is TRBV5-6, the J call TRBJ1-1; D not certain. This CDR3 spans 11 amino acids. The V gene's germline CDR1 is SGHDT and CDR2 YYEEEE. V was pared by 4 bases and J by 10 bases, with 11 bases between. The CDR3 DNA reads TGTGCCAGCAGCCTCGGAGTGGGAGCTTTCTTT. This translates into CASSLGVGAFF.

The chain carries TRBV18 and TRBJ1-2; weak D call: TRBD1 (5 bases). The CDR3 is 15 residues long. Trimming left V 3 bases short and J 2 bases short, with 13 bases between. Germline V gene lookup returns CDR1 KGHSH and CDR2 LQKENI. The CDR3: CASSPTDGSNYGYTF. The CDR3 coding sequence is TGTGCCAGCTCACCGACAGATGGGTCGAACTATGGCTACACCTTC.

This chain links TRBV3-1 (or the pseudogene TRBV3-2) with TRBJ1-1; D perhaps matches TRBD1 (6 bases). Germline CDR1 is LGHDT and CDR2 is YNNKEL (reference sequence). V lost 3 bases to trimming and J lost 1 base, with 9 bases between them. The CDR3 has 14 amino acids. The CDR3 nucleotides are TGTGCCAGCAGCCATACAGGGCCGAACACTGAAGCTTTCTTT. It yields the protein CASSHTGPNTEAFF.

V is TRBV7-9 and J is TRBJ1-4; no reliable D call. Germline CDR1 and CDR2: SEHNR and FQNEAQ (reference sequence). There are 11 residues in the CDR3. Trimming shortened V by 3 bases and J by 8 bases, and 4 bases separated the two germline ends. The chain's CDR3 is CASSFEEKLFF. CDR3 coding DNA: TGTGCCAGCAGCTTCGAGGAAAAACTGTTTTTT.

The sample holds one count of this clone. The J gene is TRBJ2-5, the V gene TRBV15; 7 bases are a match to TRBD2. Trimming cost V 0 bases and J 5 bases; bases outside gene matches: 3. The length of the CDR3 is 14 residues. The germline V gene has CDR1 LNHNV and CDR2 YYDKDF (reference sequence). The CDR3 nucleotides are TGTGCCACCAGCAGAGATCGGGGAGGGGAGACCCAGTACTTC. Translated: CATSRDRGGETQYF.

In its sample, this clone was seen a few times. This CDR3 reads CASSRDTGGSPLHF. The CDR3 DNA is TGTGCCAGCTCACGGGATACAGGGGGCTCACCCCTCCACTTT. The chain has TRBV18 and TRBJ1-6, with 9 bases aligning to TRBD1. With V trimmed by 4 bases and J by 10 bases, 5 bases remained unmatched. The germline V gene encodes CDR1 KGHSH and CDR2 LQKENI. The CDR3 sequence is 14 residues long.

This chain uses TRBV4-2 with TRBJ2-3, with 7 bases matching TRBD2. This CDR3 spans 17 amino acids. Trimming at V came to 0 bases and at J to 5 bases, leaving 11 bases not matched to a gene. The V gene's germline CDR1 is LGHNA and CDR2 YNFKEQ. The CDR3 coding sequence is TGTGCCAGCAGCCAAGACGCCCCGGGGGGAGGGAAAGATACGCAGTATTTT. Translated: CASSQDAPGGGKDTQYF.

The gene calls are TRBV5-8 and TRBJ2-5; possibly TRBD1 for D (5 bases). CDR1 and CDR2 (germline): SGHTS, YDEGEE. The CDR3 length is 14 residues. V lost 0 bases and J 7 bases, leaving 13 bases between the germline ends. The chain's CDR3 is CASSLADSRRTQYF. CDR3 in DNA: TGTGCCAGCAGCTTGGCTGACAGCAGACGGACCCAGTACTTC. Full variable domain (outside the CDR3, taken from reference TRBV5-8 and TRBJ2-5): EAGVTQSPTHLIKTRGQQATLRCSPISGHTSVYWYQQALGLGLQFLLWYDEGEERNRGNFPPRFSGRQFPNYSSELNVNALELEDSALYLCASSLADSRRTQYFGPGTRLLVL.

The chain has TRBV30 and TRBJ2-3; 7 nucleotides align to TRBD1. The CDR3 length is 15 residues. With 2 bases clipped from V and 2 bases from J, the junction kept 7 bases outside the gene matches. Germline assignment: CDR1 GTSNPN and CDR2 SVGIG (reference sequence). CDR3 loop: CAWSSPGTATDTQYF. In DNA form, the CDR3 reads TGTGCCTGGAGTTCCCCCGGGACAGCCACAGATACGCAGTATTTT.

Worth noting for this clone: The same CDR3 arises from other DNA sequences in this sample as well. This chain links TRBV11-2 with TRBJ1-2, with a tentative D call TRBD1 (6 bases). The germline gives CDR1 SGHAT, CDR2 FQNNGV. V dropped 3 bases and J dropped 4 bases, with 15 bases sitting between them. The CDR3 has 15 residues. CDR3 DNA sequence: TGTGCCAGCAGCTTTGGCAGGGGCGAATTCTATGGCTACACCTTC. Protein: CASSFGRGEFYGYTF.

This sequence joins TRBV4-1 and TRBJ1-1; unclear D gene. The germline CDR1 and CDR2 sequences are MGHRA and YSYEKL. The germline V and J ends were trimmed by 0 bases and 1 base, with 18 bases remaining between them. The CDR3 has 18 amino acids. The DNA for the CDR3 is TGCGCCAGCAGCCAAGATCCGCTCGGAGACCCCCGGAACACTGAAGCTTTCTTT. Translating gives CASSQDPLGDPRNTEAFF.

J is TRBJ2-5 and V is TRBV19; 8 bases fit TRBD2. The J segment lost 7 bases and the V segment lost 5 bases, leaving 12 bases of the junction unmatched. The CDR3 length is 15 residues. Germline CDR1 reads LNHDA; CDR2 reads SQIVND (reference sequence). The CDR3 here is CASSDNSGDVATQYF. The CDR3 nucleotides read TGTGCCAGTAGTGACAATAGCGGGGATGTCGCGACCCAGTACTTC.